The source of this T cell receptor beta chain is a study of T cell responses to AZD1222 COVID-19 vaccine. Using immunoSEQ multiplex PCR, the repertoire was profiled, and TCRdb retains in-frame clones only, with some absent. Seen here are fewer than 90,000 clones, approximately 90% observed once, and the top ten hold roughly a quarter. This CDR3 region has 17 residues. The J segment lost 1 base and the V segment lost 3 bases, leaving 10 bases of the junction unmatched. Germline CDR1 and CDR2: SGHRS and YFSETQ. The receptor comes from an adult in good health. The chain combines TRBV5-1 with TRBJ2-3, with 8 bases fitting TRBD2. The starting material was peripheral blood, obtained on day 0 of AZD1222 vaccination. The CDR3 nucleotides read TGCGCCAGCAGCTCCCTTCCAGCGGGAGAAGGCACAGATACGCAGTATTTT. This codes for CASSSLPAGEGTDTQYF.